This T cell receptor (beta chain) stems from a study of shared clonotypes between healthy human individuals. Study context: A donor's plate count was three for CD4 naive and three for CD4 memory; CD8 naive had two and CD8 memory one. Notes on the study in general: Among donors, the sharing of clonotypes was expected to be influenced by sequencing depth. Estimated richness values were generally larger in naive subsets than in memory subsets.

The CDR3 extends over 16 amino acids. Germline loops: CDR1 LNHDA, CDR2 SQIVND (reference sequence). The V end lost 4 bases, the J end lost 0 bases, and 13 bases lay between the germline ends. Data came from immunoSEQ multiplex PCR; TCRdb stores just in-frame clones and leaves some out. The data hold a few million clones, with more than 90% observed a single time. As for this clone: Its specificity is not known.

This clonotype was sampled from a man aged 18-30 years in good health. This sequence joins TRBV19 and TRBJ1-3; D not resolved. The sequenced sample was naive CD4+ T cells sorted from blood. The subset is: CD45RA+ positively selected. The chain's CDR3 is CASSTRTLNSGNTIYF. DNA for the CDR3: TGTGCCAGTAGTACCCGGACGCTCAACTCTGGAAACACCATATATTTT.